This T cell receptor (beta chain) was recorded in a study of OX40 agonist ivuxolimab in advanced cancers. Background on the study: Patient treatment consisted of intravenous ivuxolimab administration every 2 weeks at 0.01 to 10 mg/kg.

Patients with a history of autoimmune disease or on systemic immunosuppression were excluded. A word on this clone: Its specificity is not known. Relative to the germline gene, one junction end is altered; a read error may explain this.

Whole-study results and caveats: Expanded peripheral T cells had an undetermined antigen specificity.

Assay: immunoSEQ multiplex PCR; the TCRdb copy retains only in-frame clones and omits some. Seen here are around 30,000 clones, around nine tenths observed once, and the top ten hold about 32%. The CDR3 has 12 residues. From germline, CDR1 is MNHEY and CDR2 SMNVEV (reference sequence). The sequence came from an adult with an advanced solid tumor such as melanoma, head and neck, liver or kidney cancer. The chain uses TRBV27 and TRBJ2-7; possible D gene TRBD2, 5 bases. Specimen: CD4+ or CD8+ T cells sorted from blood, collected in a trial of the OX40 agonist ivuxolimab. CDR3 sequence (DNA): TGTGCCAGCGGCCTAGCCTCCAACGAGCAGTACTTC. This gives the protein CASGLASNEQYF.